The rows below give T cell receptor beta chains drawn from one sample of a study of cytomegalovirus exposure and HLA in healthy donors. Data came from immunoSEQ multiplex PCR; TCRdb stores just in-frame clones and leaves some out. The sample lists 120,000 to 150,000 clones, 85% to 90% seen once, with about 3.5% in the top ten. The sequenced sample consisted of PBMCs. These receptors were collected from a woman aged 18-29 years in good health and CMV-seropositive. Both conserved end residues are part of each CDR3. A D gene is named only where the DNA matches it firmly. Size is omitted from some rows. Given values are once, few, many or a class for expanded clones.

cdr3_aa	cdr3_nt	d_call	clone_size	j_call	v_call
CASSPLTSYNEQFF	TGTGCCAGCAGCCCGCTAACTAGCTACAATGAGCAGTTCTTC	-	-	TRBJ2-1	TRBV11-3
CASSQVGRGTGELFF	TGTGCCAGCAGCCAAGTTGGCAGGGGCACCGGGGAGCTGTTTTTT	-	-	TRBJ2-2	TRBV14
CASSITGTSGSYEQYF	TGTGCCAGCAGCATTACCGGGACTAGCGGGAGCTACGAGCAGTACTTC	TRBD2	-	TRBJ2-7	TRBV7-2
CASSYLPGRETQYF	TGTGCCAGCAGTTACTTACCGGGAAGAGAGACCCAGTACTTC	-	-	TRBJ2-5	TRBV6-6
CASSDRGATNEKLFF	TGTGCCAGCAGCGACCGCGGGGCAACTAATGAAAAACTGTTTTTT	-	-	TRBJ1-4	TRBV7-6
CAISEKGAYEQYF	TGTGCCATCAGTGAGAAGGGAGCCTACGAGCAGTACTTC	-	once	TRBJ2-7	TRBV10-3
CASSSPGTPNTEAFF	TGTGCCAGCAGCTCTCCCGGGACACCGAACACTGAAGCTTTCTTT	-	-	TRBJ1-1	TRBV7-9
CASSSQQGFGELFF	TGTGCCAGCAGTAGTCAACAGGGGTTCGGGGAGCTGTTTTTT	TRBD1	few	TRBJ2-2	TRBV6-6
CSAVRGGVKTQYF	TGCAGCGCCGTACGAGGAGGTGTGAAGACCCAGTACTTC	-	once	TRBJ2-5	TRBV29-1
CASRLATEQYF	TGTGCCAGCAGACTAGCTACCGAGCAGTACTTC	-	once	TRBJ2-7	TRBV6-6
CACVPTRFNGEQYF	TGTGCCTGTGTGCCTACCCGGTTCAACGGCGAGCAGTACTTC	-	-	TRBJ2-7	TRBV30
CASSRDRGGNEQFF	TGTGCCAGCAGCCGGGACAGGGGAGGCAATGAGCAGTTCTTC	TRBD1	-	TRBJ2-1	TRBV16
CASTTRGLLYGYTF	TGTGCCAGTACTACACGGGGACTCCTCTATGGCTACACCTTC	-	-	TRBJ1-2	TRBV19
CASSDFGGGGSTDTQYF	TGTGCCAGCAGTGACTTCGGCGGGGGGGGCAGCACAGATACGCAGTATTTT	TRBD2	-	TRBJ2-3	TRBV6-1
CASSVGLAGRGDTQYF	TGTGCCAGCAGCGTGGGACTAGCGGGAAGAGGAGATACGCAGTATTTT	TRBD2	-	TRBJ2-3	TRBV9
CATSSGLARSYEQYF	TGTGCCACCAGCAGCGGACTAGCGCGCTCCTACGAGCAGTACTTC	TRBD2	-	TRBJ2-7	TRBV15
CASSQEGGRGETQYF	TGCGCCAGCAGCCAAGAAGGGGGCAGGGGGGAGACCCAGTACTTC	TRBD1	-	TRBJ2-5	TRBV4-1
CASSEGGQGAETQYF	TGTGCCAGCAGTGAAGGGGGACAGGGGGCAGAGACCCAGTACTTC	TRBD1	few	TRBJ2-5	TRBV6-1
CASSLDPRGGGDEKLFF	TGTGCCAGCAGCTTAGATCCCCGCGGGGGAGGAGATGAAAAACTGTTTTTT	-	-	TRBJ1-4	TRBV7-6
CASSLDHSGGLYEQYF	TGTGCCAGCAGCTTAGATCACAGCGGGGGACTCTACGAGCAGTACTTC	TRBD2	-	TRBJ2-7	TRBV7-2
CSVLALAGGRYEQYF	TGCAGCGTTCTCGCCCTAGCGGGAGGCCGCTACGAGCAGTACTTC	TRBD2	-	TRBJ2-7	TRBV29-1
CATSKTTTGTGELFF	TGTGCCACCAGCAAAACAACTACAGGCACCGGGGAGCTGTTTTTT	-	-	TRBJ2-2	TRBV15
CASSPIPSYEQYF	TGTGCCAGCAGCCCCATCCCCTCCTACGAGCAGTACTTC	-	-	TRBJ2-7	TRBV7-2
CARGTARGINSGNTIYF	TGCGCCAGAGGAACCGCTAGGGGAATAAACTCTGGAAACACCATATATTTT	-	-	TRBJ1-3	TRBV5-1